This T cell receptor beta chain was recorded in a study of blood T cell repertoires in COVID-19. Background on the study: Material from acute and convalescent COVID-19 was sourced from the United States, Italy and Spain.

With 4 bases removed from V and 3 bases from J, the gap between germline ends came to 12 bases. The length of the CDR3 is 15 residues. CDR1 and CDR2 (germline): MGHRA, YSYEKL. Profiling relied on immunoSEQ multiplex PCR, and the TCRdb table lists in-frame clones only, not all of them. The sample records 130,000 to 150,000 clones, 88% being singletons. The source of this sequence is a woman aged 30 to 39 with acute COVID-19. Specimen: PBMCs or T cells enriched from blood (not recorded which). The chain employs TRBV4-1 and TRBJ1-4; D is perhaps TRBD1 (5 bases). CDR3 sequence: CASSPGATANEKLFF. The CDR3 DNA reads as TGCGCCAGCAGCCCCGGCGCGACAGCTAATGAAAAACTGTTTTTT.